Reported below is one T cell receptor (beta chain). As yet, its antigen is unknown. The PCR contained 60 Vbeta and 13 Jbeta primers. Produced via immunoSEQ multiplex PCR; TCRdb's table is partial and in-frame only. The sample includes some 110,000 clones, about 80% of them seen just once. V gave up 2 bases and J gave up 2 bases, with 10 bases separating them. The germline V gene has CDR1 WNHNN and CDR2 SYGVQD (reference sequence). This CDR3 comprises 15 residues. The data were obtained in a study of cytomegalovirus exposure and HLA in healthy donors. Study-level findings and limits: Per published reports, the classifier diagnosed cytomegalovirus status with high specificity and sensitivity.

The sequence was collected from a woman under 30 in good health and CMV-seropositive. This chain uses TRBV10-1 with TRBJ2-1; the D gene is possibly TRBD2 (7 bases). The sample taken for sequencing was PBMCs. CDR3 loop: CASSEGRGPYNEQFF. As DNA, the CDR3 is TGCGCCAGCAGTGAGGGGCGGGGGCCCTACAATGAGCAGTTCTTC.